The present entry profiles one T cell receptor beta chain with its context. This sample is part of a study of blood T cell repertoires in COVID-19. Across the study: Donors in the United States, Italy and Spain gave samples during acute or convalescent COVID-19. PBMCs, B-cell-depleted T cells, or T cells provided the cDNA or gDNA that made up the material.

Trimming took 0 bases from V and 4 from J; bases not matched to a gene: 5. This CDR3 has 16 residues. The germline V gene encodes CDR1 KGHSH and CDR2 LQKENI. Authors' processing steps: The authors estimated nucleated cell counts from reference gene primer amplification. The assay was immunoSEQ multiplex PCR, and TCRdb's table has in-frame clones only and misses some. The DNA gave D and trimming, while V, J and clone size come from that table. Of 200,000 to 300,000 clones listed, 80% to 85% are singletons. The rearrangement uses TRBV18 and TRBJ2-1, with TRBD1 matching over 8 bases. Sequenced input: peripheral blood. This receptor was taken from a man between 60 and 75 years old with acute or convalescent COVID-19. The CDR3: CASSPPFGQGYNEQFF. For the CDR3, the DNA is TGTGCCAGCTCACCACCGTTCGGACAGGGTTACAATGAGCAGTTCTTC.